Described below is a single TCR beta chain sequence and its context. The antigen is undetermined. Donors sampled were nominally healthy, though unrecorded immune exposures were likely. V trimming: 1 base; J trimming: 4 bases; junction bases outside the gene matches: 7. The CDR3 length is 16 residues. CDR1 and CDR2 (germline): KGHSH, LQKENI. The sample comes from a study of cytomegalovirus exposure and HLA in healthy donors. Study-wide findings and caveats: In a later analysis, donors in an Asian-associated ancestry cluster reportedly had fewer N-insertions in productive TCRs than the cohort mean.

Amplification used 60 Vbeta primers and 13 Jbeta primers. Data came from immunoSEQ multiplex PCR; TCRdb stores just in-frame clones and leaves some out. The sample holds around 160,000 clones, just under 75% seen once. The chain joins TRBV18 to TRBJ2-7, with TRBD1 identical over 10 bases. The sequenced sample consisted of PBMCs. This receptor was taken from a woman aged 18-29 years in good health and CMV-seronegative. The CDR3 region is CASSPRLDRGEYEQYF. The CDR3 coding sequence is TGTGCCAGCTCACCACGATTGGACAGGGGGGAATACGAGCAGTACTTC.